This is a list of T cell receptor beta chains from one sample in a study of T cells after yellow fever vaccination. Each CDR3 protein gets one entry after TCRdb re-called the 5' RACE reads with MiXCR. The table lists 250,000 to 350,000 distinct CDR3 sequences, 4% to 5.5% of them singletons. The material was PBMCs, obtained 15 days after the yellow fever booster vaccination. These receptor sequences come from a man aged 18 to 30 who received the YFV17D yellow fever vaccine. CDR3s include the opening cysteine and the closing phenylalanine or tryptophan. D genes are given only for firm matches. Size is omitted from some rows. Given values are once, few, many or a class for expanded clones.

D gene: .; V gene: TRBV7-9; J gene: TRBJ2-5; clone size: .; CDR3 length: 15; CDR3 protein: CASSHPQGLQETQYF; CDR3 DNA: TGTGCCAGCAGCCACCCACAGGGTTTGCAAGAGACCCAGTACTTC
D gene: .; V gene: TRBV18; J gene: TRBJ2-1; clone size: .; CDR3 length: 14; CDR3 protein: CASSLRQDYNEQFF; CDR3 DNA: TGTGCCAGCTCACTCCGACAGGACTACAATGAGCAGTTCTTC
D gene: TRBD2; V gene: TRBV5-1; J gene: TRBJ2-3; clone size: .; CDR3 length: 18; CDR3 protein: CASSAGLAGGVGTDTQYF; CDR3 DNA: TGCGCCAGCAGCGCGGGCCTAGCGGGGGGAGTTGGCACAGATACGCAGTATTTT
D gene: TRBD1; V gene: TRBV6-5; J gene: TRBJ2-7; clone size: many; CDR3 length: 14; CDR3 protein: CASSYGTGKYEQYF; CDR3 DNA: TGTGCCAGCAGTTACGGGACAGGGAAATACGAGCAGTACTTC
D gene: .; V gene: TRBV4-1; J gene: TRBJ1-2; clone size: few; CDR3 length: 16; CDR3 protein: CASSQVRRSTNYGYTF; CDR3 DNA: TGCGCCAGCAGCCAAGTTCGACGGTCGACTAACTATGGCTACACCTTC
D gene: .; V gene: TRBV19; J gene: TRBJ2-3; clone size: .; CDR3 length: 15; CDR3 protein: CASTAGGVGTDTQYF; CDR3 DNA: TGTGCCAGTACCGCCGGCGGGGTGGGGACAGATACGCAGTATTTT
D gene: .; V gene: TRBV5-1; J gene: TRBJ2-3; clone size: few; CDR3 length: 15; CDR3 protein: CASSLASTYTDTQYF; CDR3 DNA: TGCGCCAGCAGCTTGGCATCTACTTACACAGATACGCAGTATTTT
D gene: .; V gene: TRBV20-1; J gene: TRBJ1-1; clone size: many; CDR3 length: 12; CDR3 protein: CSATTPNTEAFF; CDR3 DNA: TGCAGTGCCACGACACCGAACACTGAAGCTTTCTTT
D gene: TRBD1; V gene: TRBV30; J gene: TRBJ1-2; clone size: .; CDR3 length: 13; CDR3 protein: CAWSPGTGEGYTF; CDR3 DNA: TGTGCCTGGAGCCCCGGGACAGGGGAAGGCTACACCTTC
D gene: TRBD1; V gene: TRBV7-9; J gene: TRBJ1-6; clone size: many; CDR3 length: 16; CDR3 protein: CASSPLGDRGISPLHF; CDR3 DNA: TGTGCCAGCAGCCCGCTGGGGGACAGGGGTATTTCACCCCTCCACTTT
D gene: TRBD1; V gene: TRBV24-1; J gene: TRBJ2-2; clone size: .; CDR3 length: 15; CDR3 protein: CATSDPGQGAGELFF; CDR3 DNA: TGTGCCACCAGTGACCCGGGACAGGGAGCCGGGGAGCTGTTTTTT
D gene: TRBD2; V gene: TRBV5-4; J gene: TRBJ2-5; clone size: .; CDR3 length: 18; CDR3 protein: CASSLRAAGGSSQETQYF; CDR3 DNA: TGTGCCAGCAGCTTGAGGGCAGCGGGGGGGAGTTCGCAAGAGACCCAGTACTTC
D gene: .; V gene: TRBV6-5; J gene: TRBJ1-4; clone size: .; CDR3 length: 15; CDR3 protein: CASSYSNRFGEKLFF; CDR3 DNA: TGTGCCAGCAGTTACTCGAACAGGTTCGGTGAAAAACTGTTTTTT
D gene: TRBD1; V gene: TRBV7-9; J gene: TRBJ2-5; clone size: many; CDR3 length: 13; CDR3 protein: CASSFRGKETQYF; CDR3 DNA: TGTGCCAGCAGCTTCAGGGGGAAAGAGACCCAGTACTTC
D gene: .; V gene: TRBV10-2; J gene: TRBJ2-3; clone size: .; CDR3 length: 12; CDR3 protein: CASTTSTDTQYF; CDR3 DNA: TGCGCCAGCACCACAAGCACAGATACGCAGTATTTT
D gene: .; V gene: TRBV12-3/TRBV12-4; J gene: TRBJ2-7; clone size: many; CDR3 length: 13; CDR3 protein: CASSLADGYEQYF; CDR3 DNA: TGTGCCAGCAGTTTGGCGGACGGCTACGAGCAGTACTTC
D gene: .; V gene: TRBV9; J gene: TRBJ1-1; clone size: few; CDR3 length: 16; CDR3 protein: CASSVGPQGPSTEAFF; CDR3 DNA: TGTGCCAGCAGCGTAGGACCGCAGGGCCCGAGCACTGAAGCTTTCTTT
D gene: .; V gene: TRBV7-9; J gene: TRBJ1-5; clone size: many; CDR3 length: 12; CDR3 protein: CASTTGVEPQHF; CDR3 DNA: TGTGCCAGTACTACGGGCGTTGAGCCCCAGCATTTT
D gene: TRBD2; V gene: TRBV29-1; J gene: TRBJ2-7; clone size: many; CDR3 length: 12; CDR3 protein: CSVHEGLSEQYF; CDR3 DNA: TGCAGCGTTCATGAGGGACTAAGCGAGCAGTACTTC
D gene: TRBD1; V gene: TRBV12-3/TRBV12-4; J gene: TRBJ2-7; clone size: many; CDR3 length: 16; CDR3 protein: CASSFRTGVMFYEQYF; CDR3 DNA: TGTGCCAGCAGTTTCCGGACAGGGGTTATGTTCTACGAGCAGTACTTC
D gene: TRBD2; V gene: TRBV9; J gene: TRBJ2-3; clone size: many; CDR3 length: 16; CDR3 protein: CASSVEGLPSTDTQYF; CDR3 DNA: TGTGCCAGCAGCGTAGAGGGACTACCTAGCACAGATACGCAGTATTTT
D gene: TRBD1; V gene: TRBV7-9; J gene: TRBJ1-1; clone size: once; CDR3 length: 15; CDR3 protein: CASSWNRGLVTEAFF; CDR3 DNA: TGTGCCAGCAGCTGGAACAGGGGGCTCGTCACTGAAGCTTTCTTT
D gene: .; V gene: TRBV7-9; J gene: TRBJ2-1; clone size: .; CDR3 length: 13; CDR3 protein: CASQLMPYNEQFF; CDR3 DNA: TGTGCCAGCCAACTGATGCCCTACAATGAGCAGTTCTTC
D gene: .; V gene: TRBV4-3; J gene: TRBJ2-5; clone size: .; CDR3 length: 15; CDR3 protein: CASSRKLGGQETQYF; CDR3 DNA: TGCGCCAGCAGCCGCAAACTAGGCGGACAAGAGACCCAGTACTTC
D gene: .; V gene: TRBV20-1; J gene: TRBJ1-1; clone size: few; CDR3 length: 12; CDR3 protein: CSALGQYTEAFF; CDR3 DNA: TGCAGTGCCCTCGGGCAGTACACTGAAGCTTTCTTT
D gene: .; V gene: TRBV29-1; J gene: TRBJ1-2; clone size: few; CDR3 length: 12; CDR3 protein: CSVSDRIYGYTF; CDR3 DNA: TGCAGCGTGTCAGACAGGATCTATGGCTACACCTTC